This TCR beta chain was found in a study of T cell repertoires in cytomegalovirus infection. Study-wide context: Indications came from public TCR beta signatures; they pointed to CMV infection and to a matching HLA type. Regarding the study as a whole: Summed frequency of shared TCR beta families picked out CMV carriers who also had the relevant HLA. HLA-C-restricted CMV clonotypes gave the most frequent clonotype in two of eight donors.

On this clonotype itself: The antigen is unknown.

The germline gives CDR1 MDHEN, CDR2 SYDVKM. Deletions cut 2 bases from V and 5 bases from J, with 10 bases between. This CDR3 has 13 residues. A single record per CDR3 protein comes from TCRdb applying MiXCR to the reads. The sample lists roughly 180,000 distinct CDR3 sequences, about a sixth occurring once. The chain couples TRBV28 to TRBJ2-7; possibly TRBD1 for D (5 bases). This TCR came from a human donor in good health (CMV status not recorded). Some clones in this sample may be carry-over from other donors' samples. The sequenced material came from CD8+ T cells from PBMCs. CDR3 region: CASSLGAANEQYF. In DNA, the CDR3 is TGTGCCAGCAGTTTAGGGGCCGCCAACGAGCAGTACTTC.